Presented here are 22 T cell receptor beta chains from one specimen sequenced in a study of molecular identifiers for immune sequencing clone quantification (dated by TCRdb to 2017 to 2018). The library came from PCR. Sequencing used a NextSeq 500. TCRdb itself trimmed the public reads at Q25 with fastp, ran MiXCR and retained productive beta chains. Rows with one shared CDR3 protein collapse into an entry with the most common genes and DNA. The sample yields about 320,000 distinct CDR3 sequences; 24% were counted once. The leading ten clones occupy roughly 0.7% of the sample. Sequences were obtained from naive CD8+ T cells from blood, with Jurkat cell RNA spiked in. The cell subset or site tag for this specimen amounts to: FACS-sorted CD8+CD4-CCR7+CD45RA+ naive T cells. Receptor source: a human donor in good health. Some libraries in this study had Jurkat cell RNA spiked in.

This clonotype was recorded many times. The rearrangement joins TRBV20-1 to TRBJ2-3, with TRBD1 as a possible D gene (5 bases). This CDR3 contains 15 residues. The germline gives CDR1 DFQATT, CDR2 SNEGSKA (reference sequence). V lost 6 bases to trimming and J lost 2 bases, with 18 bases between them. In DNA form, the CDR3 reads TGCAGTGCCATCCTTTGGGGCGAAAACACAGATACGCAGTATTTT. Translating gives CSAILWGENTDTQYF.

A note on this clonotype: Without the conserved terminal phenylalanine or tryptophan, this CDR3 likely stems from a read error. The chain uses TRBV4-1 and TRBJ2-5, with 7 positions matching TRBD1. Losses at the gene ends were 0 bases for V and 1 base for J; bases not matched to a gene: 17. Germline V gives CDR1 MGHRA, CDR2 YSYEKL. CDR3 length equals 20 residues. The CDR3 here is CASSQDSAGGSTNFQETQYI. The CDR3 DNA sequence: TGCGCCAGCAGCCAAGATTCGGCAGGGGGTTCTACGAATTTCCAAGAGACCCAGTACATC.

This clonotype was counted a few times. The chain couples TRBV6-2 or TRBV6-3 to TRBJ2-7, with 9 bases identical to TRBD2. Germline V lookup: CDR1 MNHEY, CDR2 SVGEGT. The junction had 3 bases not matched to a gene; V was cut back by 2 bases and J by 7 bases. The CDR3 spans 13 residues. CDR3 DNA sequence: TGTGCCAGCAGTTACGGGACTAGCTGGGAGCAGTACTTC. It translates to CASSYGTSWEQYF.

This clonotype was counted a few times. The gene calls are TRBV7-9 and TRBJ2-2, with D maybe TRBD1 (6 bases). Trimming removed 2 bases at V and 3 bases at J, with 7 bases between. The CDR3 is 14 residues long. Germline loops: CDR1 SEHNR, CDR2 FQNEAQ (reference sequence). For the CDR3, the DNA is TGTGCCAGCAGCTTAACAGGGTACACCGGGGAGCTGTTTTTT. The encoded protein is CASSLTGYTGELFF. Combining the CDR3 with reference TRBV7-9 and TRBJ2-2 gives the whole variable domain DTGVSQNPRHKITKRGQNVTFRCDPISEHNRLYWYRQTLGQGPEFLTYFQNEAQLEKSRLLSDRFSAERPKGSFSTLEIQRTEQGDSAMYLCASSLTGYTGELFFGEGSRLTVL.

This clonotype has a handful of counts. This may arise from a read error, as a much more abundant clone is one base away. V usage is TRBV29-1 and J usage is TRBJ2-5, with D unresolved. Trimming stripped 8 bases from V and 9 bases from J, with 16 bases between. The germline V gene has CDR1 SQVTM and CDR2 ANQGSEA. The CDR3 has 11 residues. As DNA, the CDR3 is TGCAGCCTACGGATCCAGGAGCCCCAGTACTTC. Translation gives CSLRIQEPQYF.

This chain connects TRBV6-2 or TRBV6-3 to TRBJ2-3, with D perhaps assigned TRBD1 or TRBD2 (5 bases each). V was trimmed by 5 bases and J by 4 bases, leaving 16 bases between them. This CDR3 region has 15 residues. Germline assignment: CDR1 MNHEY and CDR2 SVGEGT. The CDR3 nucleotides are TGTGCCAGCAGTCCGGGACGGGGTGTCCCAGATACGCAGTATTTT. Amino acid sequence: CASSPGRGVPDTQYF.

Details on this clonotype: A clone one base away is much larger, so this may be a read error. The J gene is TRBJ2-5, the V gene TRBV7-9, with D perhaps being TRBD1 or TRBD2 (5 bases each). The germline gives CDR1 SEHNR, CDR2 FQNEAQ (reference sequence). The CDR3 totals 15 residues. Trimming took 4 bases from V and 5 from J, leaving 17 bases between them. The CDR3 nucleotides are TGTGCCAGCAGCTCGCGGGCAGGGCTGGAGGAGACCCAGTACTTC. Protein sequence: CASSSRAGLEETQYF.

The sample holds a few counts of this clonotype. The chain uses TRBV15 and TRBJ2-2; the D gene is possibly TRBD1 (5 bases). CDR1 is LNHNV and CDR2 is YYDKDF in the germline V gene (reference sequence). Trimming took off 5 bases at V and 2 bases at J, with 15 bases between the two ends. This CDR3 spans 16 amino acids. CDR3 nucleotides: TGTGCCACCAGCCAGTCTCTACAGGAAAACACCGGGGAGCTGTTTTTT. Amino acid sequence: CATSQSLQENTGELFF. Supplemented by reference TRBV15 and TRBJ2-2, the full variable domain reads DAMVIQNPRYQVTQFGKPVTLSCSQTLNHNVMYWYQQKSSQAPKLLFHYYDKDFNNEADTPDNFQSRRPNTSFCFLDIRSPGLGDTAMYLCATSQSLQENTGELFFGEGSRLTVL.

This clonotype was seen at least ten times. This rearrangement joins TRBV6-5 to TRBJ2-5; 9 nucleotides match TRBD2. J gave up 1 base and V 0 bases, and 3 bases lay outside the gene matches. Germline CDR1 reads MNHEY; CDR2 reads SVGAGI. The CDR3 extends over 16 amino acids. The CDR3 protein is CASSYSTSGPQETQYF. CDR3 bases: TGTGCCAGCAGTTACTCGACTAGCGGCCCCCAAGAGACCCAGTACTTC.

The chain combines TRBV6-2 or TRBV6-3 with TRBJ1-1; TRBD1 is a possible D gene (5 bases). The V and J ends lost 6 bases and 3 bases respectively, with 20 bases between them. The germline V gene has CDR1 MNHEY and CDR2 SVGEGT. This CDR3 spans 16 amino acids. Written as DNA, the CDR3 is TGTGCCAGCAGGGCGGCCTGGGGCAGGGAGGACACTGAAGCTTTCTTT. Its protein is CASRAAWGREDTEAFF.

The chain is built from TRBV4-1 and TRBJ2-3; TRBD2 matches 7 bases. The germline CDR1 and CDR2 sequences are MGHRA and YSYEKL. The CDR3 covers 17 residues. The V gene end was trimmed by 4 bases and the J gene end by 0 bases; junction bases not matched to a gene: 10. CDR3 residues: CASSRGLLAASTDTQYF. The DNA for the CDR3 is TGCGCCAGCAGCCGAGGACTTCTAGCGGCGAGCACAGATACGCAGTATTTT.

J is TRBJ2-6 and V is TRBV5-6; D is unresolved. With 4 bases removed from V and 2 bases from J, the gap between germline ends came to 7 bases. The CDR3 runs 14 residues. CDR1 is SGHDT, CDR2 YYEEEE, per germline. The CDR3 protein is CASSVGPGANVLTF. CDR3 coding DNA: TGTGCCAGCAGCGTAGGTCCTGGGGCCAACGTCCTGACTTTC.

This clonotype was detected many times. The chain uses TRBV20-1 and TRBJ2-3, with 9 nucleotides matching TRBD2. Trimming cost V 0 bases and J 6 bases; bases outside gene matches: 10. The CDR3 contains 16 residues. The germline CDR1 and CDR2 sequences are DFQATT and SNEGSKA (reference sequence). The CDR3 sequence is CSARDPAGGIRDTQYF. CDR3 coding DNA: TGCAGTGCTAGAGACCCAGCGGGAGGTATCCGTGATACGCAGTATTTT.

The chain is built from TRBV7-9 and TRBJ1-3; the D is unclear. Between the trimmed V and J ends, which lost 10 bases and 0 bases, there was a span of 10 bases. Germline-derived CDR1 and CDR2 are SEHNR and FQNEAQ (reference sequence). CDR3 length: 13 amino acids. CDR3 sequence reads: CATRKGSGNTIYF. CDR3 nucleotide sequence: TGTGCCACCAGAAAAGGCTCTGGAAACACCATATATTTT.

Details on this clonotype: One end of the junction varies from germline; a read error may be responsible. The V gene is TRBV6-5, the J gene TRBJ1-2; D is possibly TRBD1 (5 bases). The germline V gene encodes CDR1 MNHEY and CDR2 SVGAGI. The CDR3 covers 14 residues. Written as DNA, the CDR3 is TGTGCCAGCAGTCCCGGGGGACTAAACTATGGCAACACCTTC. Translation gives CASSPGGLNYGNTF.

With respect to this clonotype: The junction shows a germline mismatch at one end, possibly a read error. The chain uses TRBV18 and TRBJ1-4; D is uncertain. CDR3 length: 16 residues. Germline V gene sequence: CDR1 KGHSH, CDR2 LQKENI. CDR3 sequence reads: CASSPDGPNYNEKLYF. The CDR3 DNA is TGTGCCAGCTCACCAGACGGGCCCAATTATAATGAAAAACTGTATTTT. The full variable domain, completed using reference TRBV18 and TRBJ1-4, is NAGVMQNPRHLVRRRGQEARLRCSPMKGHSHVYWYRQLPEEGLKFMVYLQKENIIDESGMPKERFSAEFPKEGPSILRIQQVVRGDSAAYFCASSPDGPNYNEKLYFGSGTQLSVL.

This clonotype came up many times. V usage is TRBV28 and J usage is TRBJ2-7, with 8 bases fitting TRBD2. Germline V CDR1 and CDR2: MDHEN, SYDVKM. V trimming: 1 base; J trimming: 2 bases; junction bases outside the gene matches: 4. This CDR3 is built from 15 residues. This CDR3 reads CASSLFAGGPYEQYF. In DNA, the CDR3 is TGTGCCAGCAGTTTATTTGCGGGAGGCCCCTACGAGCAGTACTTC.

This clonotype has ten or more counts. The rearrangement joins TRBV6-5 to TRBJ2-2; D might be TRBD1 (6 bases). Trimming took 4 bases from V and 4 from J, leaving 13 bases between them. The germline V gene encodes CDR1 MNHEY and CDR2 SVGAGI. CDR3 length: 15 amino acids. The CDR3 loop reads CASSWGLAGTGELFF. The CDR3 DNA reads TGTGCCAGCAGTTGGGGGCTAGCTGGCACCGGGGAGCTGTTTTTT.

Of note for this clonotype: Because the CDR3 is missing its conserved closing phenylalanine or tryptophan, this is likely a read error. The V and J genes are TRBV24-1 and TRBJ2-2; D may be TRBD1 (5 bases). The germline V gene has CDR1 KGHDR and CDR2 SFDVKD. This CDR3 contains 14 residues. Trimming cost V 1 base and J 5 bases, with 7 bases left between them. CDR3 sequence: CATSDFRGTGELFS. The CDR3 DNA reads TGTGCCACCAGTGATTTTAGGGGAACCGGGGAGCTGTTTTCT.

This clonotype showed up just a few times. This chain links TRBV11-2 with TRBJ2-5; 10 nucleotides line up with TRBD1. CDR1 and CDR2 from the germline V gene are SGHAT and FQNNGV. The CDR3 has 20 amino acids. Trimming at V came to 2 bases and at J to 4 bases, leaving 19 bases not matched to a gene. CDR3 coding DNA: TGTGCCAGCAGCTTATTCCGTACAACGAGGGACAGGGGAGGGGCAGAGACCCAGTACTTC. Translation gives CASSLFRTTRDRGGAETQYF.

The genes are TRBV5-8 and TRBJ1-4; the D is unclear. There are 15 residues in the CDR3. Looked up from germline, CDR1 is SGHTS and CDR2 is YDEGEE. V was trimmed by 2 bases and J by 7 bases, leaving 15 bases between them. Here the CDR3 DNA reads TGTGCCAGCAGCTTCGAAGGCAACCCGAGTGAAAAACTGTTTTTT. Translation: CASSFEGNPSEKLFF.

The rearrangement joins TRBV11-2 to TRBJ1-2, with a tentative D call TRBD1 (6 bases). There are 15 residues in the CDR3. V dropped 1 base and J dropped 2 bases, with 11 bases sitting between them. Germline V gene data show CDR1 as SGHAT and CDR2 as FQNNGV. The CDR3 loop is CASSLGQGQNYGYTF. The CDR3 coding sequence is TGTGCCAGCAGCTTAGGGCAGGGGCAGAACTATGGCTACACCTTC.